This TCR beta chain is from a study of T cells in Graves' hyperthyroidism and ophthalmopathy. From RNA transcripts, TCR beta CDR3 regions were amplified. The HTBI primer set served for first-round RT-PCR of the TCR CDR3. MiXCR, run by TCRdb on the multiplex PCR reads, gives a single entry per CDR3 protein. The repertoire consists of 240,000 or so distinct CDR3 sequences, with 16% occurring once and the leading ten covering 25% to 30%. Germline values: CDR1 ENHRY, CDR2 SYGVKD. The CDR3 is made up of 12 amino acids. On this clonotype itself: A much more abundant neighbour one base away suggests this may be a read error.

The material sequenced was blood. V gene TRBV10-3 combines with J gene TRBJ2-2; either TRBD1 or TRBD2 may supply D (5 bases each). The sequence was obtained from a woman aged 18-30 years with Graves' ophthalmopathy. The CDR3 here is CAFSGTTGELFF. CDR3 sequence (DNA): TGTGCCTTCAGTGGGACCACCGGGGAGCTGTTTTTT.